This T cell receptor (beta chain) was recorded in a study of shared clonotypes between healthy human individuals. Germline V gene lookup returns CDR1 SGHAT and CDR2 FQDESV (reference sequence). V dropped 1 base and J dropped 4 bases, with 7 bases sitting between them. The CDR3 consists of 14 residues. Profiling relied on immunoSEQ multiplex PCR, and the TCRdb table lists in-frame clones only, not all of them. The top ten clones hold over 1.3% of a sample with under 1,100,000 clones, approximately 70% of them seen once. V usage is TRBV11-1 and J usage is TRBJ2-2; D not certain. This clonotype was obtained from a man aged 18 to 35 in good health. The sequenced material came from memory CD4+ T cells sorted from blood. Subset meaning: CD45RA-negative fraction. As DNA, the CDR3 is TGTGCCAGCAGCTTAGTTCTGAGCACCGGGGAGCTGTTTTTT. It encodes CASSLVLSTGELFF.